The table lists the clone carrying this TCR beta chain with a few counts. What it binds is unknown. This entry belongs to a study of CD8 T cells in ankylosing spondylitis. Study outcomes and limitations: Blood from ankylosing spondylitis patients appeared to carry a characteristic roughly 8-variant TCR beta motif.

TCRdb analysed the 5' RACE reads with MiXCR anew, one entry per CDR3 protein. The profile covers about 200,000 distinct CDR3 sequences, with 10% to 15% appearing a single time and 15% to 20% taken by the ten largest. The clonotype originates from a male donor with ankylosing spondylitis or in good health (not recorded which). The sample taken for sequencing was blood, either unsorted or a sorted T cell fraction (not recorded which).

This CDR3 reads CSARALDREAYGYTF. The CDR3 DNA reads as TGCAGTGCTAGAGCCCTAGACAGGGAAGCCTATGGCTACACCTTC. The V gene is TRBV20-1, the J gene TRBJ1-2, with 7 bases matching TRBD1. Germline loops: CDR1 DFQATT, CDR2 SNEGSKA (reference sequence). V lost 1 base, J lost 4 bases, and 9 bases stayed unmatched. CDR3 length: 15 amino acids.